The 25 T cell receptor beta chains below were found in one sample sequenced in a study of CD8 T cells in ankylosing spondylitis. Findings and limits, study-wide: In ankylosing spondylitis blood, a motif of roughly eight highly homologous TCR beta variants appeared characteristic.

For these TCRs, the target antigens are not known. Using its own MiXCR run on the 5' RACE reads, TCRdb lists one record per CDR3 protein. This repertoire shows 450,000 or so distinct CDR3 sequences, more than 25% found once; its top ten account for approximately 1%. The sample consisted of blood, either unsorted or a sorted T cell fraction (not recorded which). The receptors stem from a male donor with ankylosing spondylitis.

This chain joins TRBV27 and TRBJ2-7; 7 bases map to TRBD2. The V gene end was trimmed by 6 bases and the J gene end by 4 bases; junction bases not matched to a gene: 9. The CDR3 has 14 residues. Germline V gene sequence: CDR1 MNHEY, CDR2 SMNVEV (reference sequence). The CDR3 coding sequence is TGTGCCAGCAGAACTAGGGCGGGGGTTTACGAGCAGTACTTC. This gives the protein CASRTRAGVYEQYF.

The CDR3 DNA reads as TGTGCCAGCAGTAGGGGGCTAGATGGTTACGAGCAGTACTTC. Protein sequence: CASSRGLDGYEQYF. The chain joins TRBV6-1 to TRBJ2-7, with TRBD1 matching over 7 bases. The CDR3 is 14 residues long. Germline V gene sequence: CDR1 MNHNS, CDR2 SASEGT. V gave up 5 bases and J gave up 4 bases; unmatched junction bases: 8.

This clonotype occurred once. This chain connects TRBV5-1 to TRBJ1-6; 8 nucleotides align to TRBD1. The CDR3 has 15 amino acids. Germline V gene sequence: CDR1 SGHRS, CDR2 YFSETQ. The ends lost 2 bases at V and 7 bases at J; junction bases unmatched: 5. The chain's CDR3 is CASSLGQGGNSPLHF. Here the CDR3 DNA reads TGCGCCAGCAGCTTAGGACAGGGCGGCAATTCACCCCTCCACTTT.

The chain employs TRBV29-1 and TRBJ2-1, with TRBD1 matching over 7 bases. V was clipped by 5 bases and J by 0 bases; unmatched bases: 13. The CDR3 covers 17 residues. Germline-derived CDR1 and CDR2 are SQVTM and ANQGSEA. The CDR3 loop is CSVRRGQAFSSYNEQFF. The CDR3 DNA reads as TGCAGCGTTCGAAGGGGGCAGGCATTTAGCTCCTACAATGAGCAGTTCTTC.

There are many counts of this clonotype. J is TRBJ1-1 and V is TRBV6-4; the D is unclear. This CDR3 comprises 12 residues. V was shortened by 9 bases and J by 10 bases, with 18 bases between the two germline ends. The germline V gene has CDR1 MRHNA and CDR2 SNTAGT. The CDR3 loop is CASTRPSVRAFF. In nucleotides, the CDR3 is TGTGCCAGTACCAGACCCTCGGTCCGAGCTTTCTTT.

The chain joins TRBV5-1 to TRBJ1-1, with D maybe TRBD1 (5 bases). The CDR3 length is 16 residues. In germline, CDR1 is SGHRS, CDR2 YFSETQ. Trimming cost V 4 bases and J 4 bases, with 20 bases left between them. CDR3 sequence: CASSPRDRGSVTEAFF. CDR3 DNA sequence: TGCGCCAGCAGCCCCAGGGACCGGGGGAGTGTCACTGAAGCTTTCTTT.

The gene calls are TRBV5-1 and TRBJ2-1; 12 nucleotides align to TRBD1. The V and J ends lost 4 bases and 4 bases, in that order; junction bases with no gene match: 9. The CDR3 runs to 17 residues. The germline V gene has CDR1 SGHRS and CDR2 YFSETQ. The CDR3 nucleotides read TGCGCCAGCAGCGTCCCCCCGGGACAGGGGGCGTACAATGAGCAGTTCTTC. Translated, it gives CASSVPPGQGAYNEQFF.

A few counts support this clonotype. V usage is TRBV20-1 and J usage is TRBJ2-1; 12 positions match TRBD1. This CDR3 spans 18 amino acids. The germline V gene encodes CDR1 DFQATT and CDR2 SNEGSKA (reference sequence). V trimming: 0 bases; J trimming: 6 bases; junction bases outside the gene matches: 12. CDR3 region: CSARDKRAGTGGFNEQFF. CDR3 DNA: TGCAGTGCTAGAGATAAGAGGGCCGGGACAGGGGGCTTCAATGAGCAGTTCTTC.

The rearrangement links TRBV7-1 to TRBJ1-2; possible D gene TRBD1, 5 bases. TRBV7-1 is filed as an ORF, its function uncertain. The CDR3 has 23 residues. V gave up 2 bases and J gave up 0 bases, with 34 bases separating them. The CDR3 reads CASSSRIKLTAAKGVWANYGYTF. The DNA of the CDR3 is TGTGCCAGCAGCTCACGGATAAAATTGACAGCTGCTAAAGGGGTCTGGGCTAACTATGGCTACACCTTC.

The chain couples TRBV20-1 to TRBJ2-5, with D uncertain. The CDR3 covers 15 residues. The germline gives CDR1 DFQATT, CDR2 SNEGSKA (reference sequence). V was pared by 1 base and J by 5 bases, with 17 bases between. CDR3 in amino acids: CSARGPINPAETQYF. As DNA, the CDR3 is TGCAGTGCTAGAGGTCCAATAAACCCAGCGGAGACCCAGTACTTC.

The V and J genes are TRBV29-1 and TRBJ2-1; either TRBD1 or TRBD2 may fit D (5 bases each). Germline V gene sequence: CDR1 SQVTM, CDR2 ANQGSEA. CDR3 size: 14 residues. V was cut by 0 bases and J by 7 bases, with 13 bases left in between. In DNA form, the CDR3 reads TGCAGCGTTGAAGACCGGGACCAACGGAATGAGCAGTTCTTC. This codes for CSVEDRDQRNEQFF.

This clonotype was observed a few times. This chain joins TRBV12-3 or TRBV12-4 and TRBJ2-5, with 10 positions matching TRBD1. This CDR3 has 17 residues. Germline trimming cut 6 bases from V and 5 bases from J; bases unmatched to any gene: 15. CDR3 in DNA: TGTGCCAGCAGAGACTCCGGGACAGGGGTCGCAGGGGAGACCCAGTACTTC. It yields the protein CASRDSGTGVAGETQYF.

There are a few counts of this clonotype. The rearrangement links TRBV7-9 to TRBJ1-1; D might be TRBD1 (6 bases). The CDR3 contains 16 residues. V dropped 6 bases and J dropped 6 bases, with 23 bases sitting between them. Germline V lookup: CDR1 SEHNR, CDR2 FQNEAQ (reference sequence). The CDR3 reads CASRQMSRQVNSEAFF. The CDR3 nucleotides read TGTGCCAGCAGACAAATGAGTCGACAGGTGAATTCTGAAGCTTTCTTT.

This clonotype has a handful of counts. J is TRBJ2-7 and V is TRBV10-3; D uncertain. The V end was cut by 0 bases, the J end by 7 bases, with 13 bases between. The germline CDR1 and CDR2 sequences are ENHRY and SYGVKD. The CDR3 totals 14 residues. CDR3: CAISESSRLGEQYF. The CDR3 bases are TGTGCCATCAGTGAGTCGTCGAGGCTTGGGGAGCAGTACTTC.

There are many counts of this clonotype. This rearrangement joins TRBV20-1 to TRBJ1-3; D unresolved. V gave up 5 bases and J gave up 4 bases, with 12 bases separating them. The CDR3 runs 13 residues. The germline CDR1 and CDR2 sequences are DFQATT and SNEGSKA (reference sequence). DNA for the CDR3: TGCAGTGCTTCCCTATTTCAAGGAAACACCATATATTTT. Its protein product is CSASLFQGNTIYF.

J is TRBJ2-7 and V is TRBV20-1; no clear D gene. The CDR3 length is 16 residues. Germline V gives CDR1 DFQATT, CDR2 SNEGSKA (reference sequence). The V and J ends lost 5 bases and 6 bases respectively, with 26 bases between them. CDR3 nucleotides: TGCAGTGCTTCAGCCTCTCCACCCGGTTACATCTCCGAGCAGTACTTC. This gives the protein CSASASPPGYISEQYF.

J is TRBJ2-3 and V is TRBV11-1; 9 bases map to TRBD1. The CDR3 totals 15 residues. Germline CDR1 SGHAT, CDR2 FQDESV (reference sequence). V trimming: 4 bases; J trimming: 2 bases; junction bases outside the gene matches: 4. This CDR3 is CASSYDRGFTDTQYF. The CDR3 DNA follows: TGTGCCAGCAGCTACGACAGGGGGTTCACAGATACGCAGTATTTT.

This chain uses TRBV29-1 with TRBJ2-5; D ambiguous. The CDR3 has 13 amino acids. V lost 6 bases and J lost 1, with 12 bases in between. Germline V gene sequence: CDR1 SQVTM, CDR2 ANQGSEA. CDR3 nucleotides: TGCAGCGTCGCCCAGGCAGCCCAAGAGACCCAGTACTTC. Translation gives CSVAQAAQETQYF.

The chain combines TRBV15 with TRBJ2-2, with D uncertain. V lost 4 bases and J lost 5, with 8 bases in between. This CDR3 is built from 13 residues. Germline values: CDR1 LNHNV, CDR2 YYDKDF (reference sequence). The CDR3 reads CATSMLRTGELFF. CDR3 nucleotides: TGTGCCACCAGCATGCTTAGAACCGGGGAGCTGTTTTTT.

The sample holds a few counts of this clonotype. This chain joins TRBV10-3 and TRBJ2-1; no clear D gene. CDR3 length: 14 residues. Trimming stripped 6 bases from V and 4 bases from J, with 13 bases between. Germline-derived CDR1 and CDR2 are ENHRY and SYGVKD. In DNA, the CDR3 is TGTGCCATCAGCCTTGGACCCGGATACAATGAGCAGTTCTTC. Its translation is CAISLGPGYNEQFF.

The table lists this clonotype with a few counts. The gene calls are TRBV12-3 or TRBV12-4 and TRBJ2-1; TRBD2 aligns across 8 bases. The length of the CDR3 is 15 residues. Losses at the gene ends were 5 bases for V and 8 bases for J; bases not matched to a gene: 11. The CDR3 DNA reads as TGTGCCAGCAGTCCTCTAGCGGGCCCCACAGATGAGCAGTTCTTC. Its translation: CASSPLAGPTDEQFF.

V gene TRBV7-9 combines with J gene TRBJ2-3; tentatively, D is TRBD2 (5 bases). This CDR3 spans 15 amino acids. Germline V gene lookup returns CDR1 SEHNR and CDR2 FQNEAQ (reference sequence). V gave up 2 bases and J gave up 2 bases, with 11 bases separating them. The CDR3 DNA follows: TGTGCCAGCAGCTTATCGTCGGGAAACACAGATACGCAGTATTTT. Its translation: CASSLSSGNTDTQYF.

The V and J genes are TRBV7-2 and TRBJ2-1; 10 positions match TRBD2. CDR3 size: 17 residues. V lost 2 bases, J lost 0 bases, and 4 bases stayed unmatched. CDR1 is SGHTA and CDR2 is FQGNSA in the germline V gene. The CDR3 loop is CASSLLSGRISYNEQFF. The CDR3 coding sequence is TGTGCCAGCAGCTTACTTAGCGGGAGGATCTCCTACAATGAGCAGTTCTTC.

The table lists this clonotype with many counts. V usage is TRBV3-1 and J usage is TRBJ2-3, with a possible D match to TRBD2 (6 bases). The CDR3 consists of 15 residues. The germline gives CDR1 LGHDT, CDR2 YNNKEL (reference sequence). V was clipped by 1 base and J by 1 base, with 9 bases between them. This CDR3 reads CASSQAGARTDTQYF. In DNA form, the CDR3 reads TGTGCCAGCAGCCAAGCGGGAGCCCGCACAGATACGCAGTATTTT.

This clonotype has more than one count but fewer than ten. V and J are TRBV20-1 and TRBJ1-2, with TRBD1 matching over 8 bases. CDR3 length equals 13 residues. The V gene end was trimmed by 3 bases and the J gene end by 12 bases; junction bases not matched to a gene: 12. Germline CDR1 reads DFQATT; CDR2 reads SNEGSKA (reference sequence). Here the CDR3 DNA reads TGCAGTGCTAGCCCTCCCGGGACAGGCGTCCACACCTTC. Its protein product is CSASPPGTGVHTF.